The 10 T cell receptor beta chains below all came from one sample that was sequenced in a study of cytomegalovirus exposure and HLA in healthy donors. The primer mix had 60 Vbeta and 13 Jbeta primers. Sequencing used immunoSEQ multiplex PCR; TCRdb keeps in-frame clones, though not all of them. The sample carries about 180,000 clones, around 84% recorded once. The material sequenced was PBMCs. Receptors were obtained from a girl aged 2 to 9 in good health and CMV-seropositive.

The J gene is TRBJ1-3, the V gene TRBV19; possibly TRBD1 for D (6 bases). Germline V gene lookup returns CDR1 LNHDA and CDR2 SQIVND (reference sequence). The CDR3 has 14 residues. V dropped 3 bases and J dropped 7 bases, with 13 bases sitting between them. CDR3 sequence reads: CASSITGNRNTIYF. For the CDR3, the DNA is TGTGCCAGTAGTATTACAGGGAATAGGAACACCATATATTTT.

This clone was seen a handful of times. This chain links TRBV6-1 with TRBJ2-7; TRBD1 might be the D (5 bases). In germline, CDR1 is MNHNS, CDR2 SASEGT. V was trimmed by 2 bases and J by 0 bases, leaving 8 bases between them. This CDR3 has 14 amino acids. The CDR3 region is CASSEQGASYEQYF. CDR3 nucleotide sequence: TGTGCCAGCAGTGAACAGGGTGCCTCCTACGAGCAGTACTTC.

This clone has only one observation. At one end, the junction sequence differs from germline, possibly due to a read error. The chain couples TRBV13 to TRBJ1-6; 9 nucleotides agree with TRBD1. Germline assignment: CDR1 PRHDT and CDR2 FYEKMQ (reference sequence). This CDR3 contains 18 residues. Written as DNA, the CDR3 is TGTGCCAGCAGCTTAGGCAGGGACAGGGACTCCTATAATTCACCCCTCCGCTTT. This translates into CASSLGRDRDSYNSPLRF. Combining the CDR3 with reference TRBV13 and TRBJ1-6 gives the whole variable domain AAGVIQSPRHLIKEKRETATLKCYPIPRHDTVYWYQQGPGQDPQFLISFYEKMQSDKGSIPDRFSAQQFSDYHSELNMSSLELGDSALYFCASSLGRDRDSYNSPLRFGNGTRLTVT.

This clone has just a few counts. This chain joins TRBV4-1 and TRBJ2-7; 9 positions agree with TRBD1. Trimming took 0 bases from V and 5 from J; bases not matched to a gene: 11. Looked up from germline, CDR1 is MGHRA and CDR2 is YSYEKL. CDR3 length: 17 residues. CDR3 sequence reads: CASSQDPGTGNRNEQYF. For the CDR3, the DNA is TGCGCCAGCAGCCAAGATCCCGGGACAGGGAATAGGAACGAGCAGTACTTC.

The chain employs TRBV15 and TRBJ1-5; D might be TRBD1 (5 bases). Trimming pared 8 bases from V and 0 bases from J, leaving 14 bases between. Per the germline V gene, CDR1 is LNHNV and CDR2 is YYDKDF (reference sequence). This CDR3 comprises 15 residues. CDR3 residues: CATRIKQDSNQPQHF. CDR3 in DNA: TGTGCCACCCGGATTAAACAGGATAGCAATCAGCCCCAGCATTTT.

This sequence joins TRBV5-8 and TRBJ1-5; TRBD1 might be the D (6 bases). The germline V gene has CDR1 SGHTS and CDR2 YDEGEE. The CDR3 sequence is 15 residues long. The V gene lost 5 bases and the J gene lost 0 bases, with 12 bases spanning the gap. The CDR3: CASRWTDYSNQPQHF. The DNA for the CDR3 is TGTGCCAGCAGATGGACAGATTATAGCAATCAGCCCCAGCATTTT.

The chain couples TRBV15 to TRBJ2-1, with unresolved D. CDR3 length: 15 residues. Per germline, CDR1 LNHNV and CDR2 YYDKDF (reference sequence). V lost 0 bases to trimming and J lost 6 bases, with 12 bases between them. This CDR3 is CATSRDLVSGNEQFF. The CDR3 nucleotides are TGTGCCACCAGCAGAGATCTGGTATCAGGCAATGAGCAGTTCTTC.

The V gene is TRBV28, the J gene TRBJ2-1; perhaps TRBD1 as D (6 bases). Germline V gene sequence: CDR1 MDHEN, CDR2 SYDVKM. Trimming cost V 1 base and J 3 bases, with 10 bases left between them. This CDR3 is 15 amino acids long. The CDR3 region is CASSLSGDLYNEQFF. CDR3 in DNA: TGTGCCAGCAGTTTATCAGGGGACCTCTACAATGAGCAGTTCTTC.

The chain uses TRBV7-2 and TRBJ2-7; the match to TRBD2 covers 10 bases. This CDR3 region has 16 residues. Germline-derived CDR1 and CDR2 are SGHTA and FQGNSA. The V and J ends lost 3 bases and 0 bases, in that order; junction bases with no gene match: 5. CDR3 in DNA: TGTGCCAGCAGCTTTTCAAGCGGGGGGGACTCCTACGAGCAGTACTTC. This encodes CASSFSSGGDSYEQYF. Using reference TRBV7-2 and TRBJ2-7 for the parts outside the CDR3, the full variable domain is GAGVSQSPSNKVTEKGKDVELRCDPISGHTALYWYRQSLGQGLEFLIYFQGNSAPDKSGLPSDRFSAERTGGSVSTLTIQRTQQEDSAVYLCASSFSSGGDSYEQYFGPGTRLTVT.

The genes are TRBV19 and TRBJ2-2; TRBD2 matches at 10 bases. Germline lookup yields CDR1 LNHDA and CDR2 SQIVND (reference sequence). V shed 5 bases and J 3 bases; nucleotides not matched to a gene: 6. The CDR3 runs to 16 residues. The CDR3 spells CASSPIGLADTGELFF. The DNA for the CDR3 is TGTGCCAGTAGTCCCATCGGACTAGCGGACACCGGGGAGCTGTTTTTT.